This is a list of T cell receptor beta chains from one sample in a study of T cells in Graves' hyperthyroidism and ophthalmopathy. One entry per CDR3 protein, called by TCRdb with MiXCR from the multiplex PCR reads. The sample records about 700,000 distinct CDR3 sequences, roughly 15% being singletons. Sequencing was done on a sample of blood. The source is a woman aged 18-29 years with Graves' hyperthyroidism. The CDR3 runs from the conserved cysteine through the conserved F or W. The D gene is left open where the match is weak. The size field is filled for only some rows; it gives once, few, many or a size class.

. | TRBJ2-7 | TRBV28 | 16 | many | TGTGCCAGCAGTTTATGGGGAAGGCAGAGCTCCTACGAGCAGTACTTC | CASSLWGRQSSYEQYF
TRBD1 | TRBJ1-1 | TRBV7-8 | 15 | many | TGTGCCAGCAGCTCTCCGGGACAGGGGTCCACTGAAGCTTTCTTT | CASSSPGQGSTEAFF
. | TRBJ2-3 | TRBV11-3 | 15 | few | TGTGCCAGCAGCTTAGGTGTAGCGAGCACAGATACGCAGTATTTT | CASSLGVASTDTQYF
. | TRBJ1-1 | TRBV11-2 | 15 | many | TGTGCCAGCAGTACGTGGGGGACCGGGAACACTGAAGCTTTCTTT | CASSTWGTGNTEAFF
. | TRBJ2-1 | TRBV7-9 | 12 | many | TGTGCCAGCAGCTTAGTTTGGTATGAGCAGTTCTTC | CASSLVWYEQFF
. | TRBJ1-5 | TRBV20-1 | 13 | . | TGCAGTGCTGTACAGGGAGGGGGTCAGCCCCAGCATTTT | CSAVQGGGQPQHF
. | TRBJ1-5 | TRBV19 | 15 | few | TGTGCCAGTACCGGCGGACGTTATAGCAATCAGCCCCAGCATTTT | CASTGGRYSNQPQHF
TRBD2 | TRBJ2-5 | TRBV4-1 | 19 | many | TGCGCCAGCAGCCAATCCTGGCGTGGGGAAGCGGGGGCCGTAGAGACCCAGTACTTC | CASSQSWRGEAGAVETQYF
. | TRBJ1-4 | TRBV3-1 | 16 | many | TGTGCCAGCAGCCAATACTCGATGGGGGCAGGTGAAAAACTGTTTTTT | CASSQYSMGAGEKLFF
. | TRBJ2-7 | TRBV7-9 | 14 | . | TGTGCCAGCAGCTTACGGCGGAACCCCTACGAGCAGTACTTC | CASSLRRNPYEQYF
. | TRBJ2-4 | TRBV6-2/TRBV6-3 | 14 | many | TGTGCCAGCAGGGAGGGATTAGCCAAAAACATTCAGTACTTC | CASREGLAKNIQYF
. | TRBJ1-5 | TRBV7-2 | 17 | . | TGTGCCAGCAGCTTAAATTCAGGATCGTATAGCAATCAGCCCCAGCATTTT | CASSLNSGSYSNQPQHF
. | TRBJ2-1 | TRBV2 | 15 | many | TGTGCCAGCAGTCCCAGCCGTCCCGGAGACAATGAGCAGTTCTTC | CASSPSRPGDNEQFF
TRBD1 | TRBJ1-1 | TRBV7-3 | 18 | . | TGTGCCAGCAGCTTAGTTCCCTCCAGGGGGCGGTTCAACACTGAAGCTTTCTTT | CASSLVPSRGRFNTEAFF
. | TRBJ2-7 | TRBV6-5 | 13 | . | TGTGCCAGCAGTTACCACTCGAGCGTCGAGCAGTACTTC | CASSYHSSVEQYF
. | TRBJ2-3 | TRBV29-1 | 12 | many | TGCAGCGTTGAAGGGGGTACAGATACGCAGTATTTT | CSVEGGTDTQYF
. | TRBJ1-2 | TRBV19 | 13 | few | TGTGCCACGGGGAGGGATTTCGGCTATGGCTACACCTTC | CATGRDFGYGYTF
TRBD1 | TRBJ1-5 | TRBV18 | 14 | . | TGTGCCAGCTCACCGGACAGGGGGCCTCAGCCCCAGCATTTT | CASSPDRGPQPQHF
. | TRBJ1-1 | TRBV29-1 | 13 | few | TGCAGCGTTGAGTACGGGGCGAACACTGAAGCTTTCTTT | CSVEYGANTEAFF
TRBD1 | TRBJ2-1 | TRBV20-1 | 19 | . | TGCAGTGTTTCTTCCGGGACAGGGGGCCTCTACAGCTCCTACAATGAGCAGTTCTTC | CSVSSGTGGLYSSYNEQFF
TRBD2 | TRBJ2-1 | TRBV10-1 | 15 | . | TGCGCCAGCAGTGGTCTAGCGGGAGGGCGTGGTGAGCAGTTCTTC | CASSGLAGGRGEQFF
. | TRBJ2-5 | TRBV9 | 14 | many | TGTGCCAGCAGCCTCGCAGGGAGTTTAGAGACCCAGTACTTC | CASSLAGSLETQYF
. | TRBJ2-7 | TRBV3-1 | 12 | few | TGTGCCAGCAGCCAAGTAGTGGGAGAGCAGTACTTC | CASSQVVGEQYF
. | TRBJ1-1 | TRBV13 | 14 | many | TGTGCCAGCAGCTTACTTCAAGGGAACACTGAAGCTTTCTTT | CASSLLQGNTEAFF
. | TRBJ2-1 | TRBV4-1 | 15 | . | TGCGCCAGCAGCCAATCGCGGGGCGGCTACAATGAGCAGTTCTTC | CASSQSRGGYNEQFF
TRBD2 | TRBJ2-5 | TRBV5-1 | 15 | many | TGCGCCAGCAGCCCGACGGTTAGCGGGAGAGAGACCCAGTACTTC | CASSPTVSGRETQYF
. | TRBJ1-1 | TRBV30 | 16 | many | TGTGCCTGGAACTTGGGAATTAACAGCCCGAACACTGAAGCTTTCTTT | CAWNLGINSPNTEAFF
TRBD2 | TRBJ2-1 | TRBV20-1 | 16 | many | TGCAGTGCCCCGACGACTAGCGGGGCGCCCTACAATGAGCAGTTCTTC | CSAPTTSGAPYNEQFF
. | TRBJ2-7 | TRBV28 | 12 | few | TGTGCCAGCCGGTATGCAAACTACGAGCAGTACTTC | CASRYANYEQYF
. | TRBJ2-3 | TRBV11-2 | 15 | few | TGTGCCAGCAGCAGGAGCGGAAGCCCCGCAGATACGCAGTATTTT | CASSRSGSPADTQYF
. | TRBJ2-2 | TRBV29-1 | 15 | few | TGCAGCGTTCTTGGGGCAACAGGGAACACCGGGGAGCTGTTTTTT | CSVLGATGNTGELFF
. | TRBJ2-1 | TRBV4-2 | 15 | . | TGTGCCAGCAGCCCGTCCCCTACTGTCTACAATGAGCAGTTCTTC | CASSPSPTVYNEQFF
TRBD2 | TRBJ2-1 | TRBV30 | 15 | many | TGTGCCTGGAGTGTACTAACGGGAGGGCTAAATGAGCAGTTCTTC | CAWSVLTGGLNEQFF
TRBD1 | TRBJ2-7 | TRBV20-1 | 14 | many | TGCAGTGCTAGAGATCTCCAGGGGGCCTACGAGCAGTACTTC | CSARDLQGAYEQYF
. | TRBJ2-4 | TRBV4-3 | 15 | . | TGCGCCAGCAGCCTCGGGGGCTTAGGCAAAAACATTCAGTACTTC | CASSLGGLGKNIQYF
. | TRBJ1-5 | TRBV11-2 | 17 | many | TGTGCCAGCAGCTTAGGGCCGGCGGCAGGGGAGGATCAGCCCCAGCATTTT | CASSLGPAAGEDQPQHF
TRBD1 | TRBJ2-5 | TRBV28 | 14 | many | TGTGCCAGCACCAATACAGGGGGCAAGGGGACCCAGTACTTC | CASTNTGGKGTQYF
TRBD2 | TRBJ2-5 | TRBV3-1 | 16 | few | TGTGCCAGCAGCCCGACGAGACTAGCGGGACAAGAGACCCAGTACTTC | CASSPTRLAGQETQYF
. | TRBJ2-5 | TRBV4-1 | 14 | many | TGCGCCAGCAGCTCTGGGACACTCCTCGAGACCCAGTACTTC | CASSSGTLLETQYF
TRBD2 | TRBJ2-5 | TRBV7-9 | 13 | . | TGTGCCATTATAGCGGGAGGGACAAAGACCCAGTACTTC | CAIIAGGTKTQYF
. | TRBJ2-1 | TRBV6-2/TRBV6-3 | 11 | many | TGTGCCAGCAGCGGCCGCAATGAGCAGTTCTTC | CASSGRNEQFF
TRBD1 | TRBJ2-5 | TRBV7-2 | 14 | . | TGTGCCAGCAGCGCCAGGGGGCGCGGGGAGACCCAGTACTTC | CASSARGRGETQYF
. | TRBJ2-2 | TRBV6-2/TRBV6-3 | 13 | few | TGTGCCAGCCCGGGCTACTGGACCGGGGAGCTGTTTTTT | CASPGYWTGELFF
. | TRBJ2-3 | TRBV6-1 | 13 | . | TGTGCCAGCAGTGAAGAACTACGAAATACGCAGTATTTT | CASSEELRNTQYF
. | TRBJ1-1 | TRBV9 | 16 | . | TGTGCCAGCAGCTCCCGAGGGGGAGAAGTGAACACTGAAGCTTTCTTT | CASSSRGGEVNTEAFF
TRBD2 | TRBJ2-3 | TRBV13 | 16 | . | TGTGCCAGCAGCTTAGTATGGCGGGAGGGCCGGGATACGCAGTATTTT | CASSLVWREGRDTQYF
TRBD1 | TRBJ2-3 | TRBV5-4 | 15 | . | TGTGCCAGCAGCCGCGACAGGGAATCTTGGGATACGCAGTATTTT | CASSRDRESWDTQYF
. | TRBJ2-1 | TRBV19 | 13 | . | TGTGCCAGTAGCACCAGTCTAGTTTCTGAGCAGTTCTTC | CASSTSLVSEQFF
. | TRBJ1-1 | TRBV7-6 | 14 | many | TGTGCCAGCAGCTTAGTAGGAACAGCAGGGGAAGCTTTCTTT | CASSLVGTAGEAFF
. | TRBJ2-3 | TRBV30 | 12 | many | TGTGCCTGGAGTCCAAGGGGAGATACGCAGTATTTT | CAWSPRGDTQYF
. | TRBJ1-3 | TRBV7-8 | 15 | . | TGTGCCAGCAGCTTAGAGAGGGTTCCTGGAAACACCATATATTTT | CASSLERVPGNTIYF
. | TRBJ2-7 | TRBV11-2 | 15 | few | TGTGCCAGCAGCTTAGGGGAGTCGCCGCCCTACGAGCAGTACTTC | CASSLGESPPYEQYF
TRBD2 | TRBJ2-1 | TRBV28 | 16 | . | TGTGCCAGCAGTCCCATAGCGGGAGAAAGCTACAATGAGCAGTTCTTC | CASSPIAGESYNEQFF
. | TRBJ2-1 | TRBV13 | 15 | many | TGTGCCAGCAGCCCCTCGGGAAGGGGACAAGATGAGCAGTTCTTC | CASSPSGRGQDEQFF
. | TRBJ1-4 | TRBV6-1 | 16 | many | TGTGCCAGCACCATGGGGGGAATCCGGGCGTGGGAAAAACTGTTTTTT | CASTMGGIRAWEKLFF
. | TRBJ1-6 | TRBV5-1 | 13 | many | TGCGCCAGCAGCTTGGAACTTAATTCACCCCTCCACTTT | CASSLELNSPLHF
. | TRBJ1-1 | TRBV13 | 15 | many | TGTGCCAGCAGCGCATTGACAGGAATGAACACTGAAGCTTTCTTT | CASSALTGMNTEAFF
. | TRBJ1-2 | TRBV20-1 | 14 | many | TGCAGTGCAAAGGGGAGTATGGGATACTATGGCTACACCTTC | CSAKGSMGYYGYTF
. | TRBJ2-2 | TRBV2 | 15 | many | TGTGCCATCCGGAAAGTCGGAGGAATCACCGGGGAGCTGTTTTTT | CAIRKVGGITGELFF